Following are 6 T cell receptor beta chains from one sample sequenced in a study of blood T cell repertoires in COVID-19. Measured with immunoSEQ multiplex PCR; TCRdb has only the in-frame clones, and not every one. The table has 95,000 to 110,000 clones, over 75% seen once; the top ten hold roughly 6%. The sequencing sample was made of peripheral blood. The origin of the receptors is a human donor in a cohort sampled during active COVID-19.

This rearrangement joins TRBV13 to TRBJ1-2; the D is unclear. V dropped 2 bases and J dropped 2 bases, with 12 bases sitting between them. Germline CDR1 reads PRHDT; CDR2 reads FYEKMQ (reference sequence). This CDR3 has 15 residues. The CDR3 DNA is TGTGCCAGCAGCTTAAGTGGCAGACAAAACTATGGCTACACCTTC. Its protein product is CASSLSGRQNYGYTF.

This clone was seen just once. The rearrangement joins TRBV5-1 to TRBJ2-1; 8 nucleotides match TRBD2. There are 20 residues in the CDR3. Germline V gene lookup returns CDR1 SGHRS and CDR2 YFSETQ. The V segment lost 0 bases and the J segment 3 bases; nucleotides outside the gene matches: 17. The CDR3 protein is CASSLGGPDMSGGIYNEQFF. The CDR3 nucleotides read TGCGCCAGCAGCTTGGGGGGCCCCGACATGAGCGGGGGCATCTACAATGAGCAGTTCTTC.

The CDR3 spells CASSVWEDSTDTQYF. Here the CDR3 DNA reads TGTGCCTCCTCGGTTTGGGAGGACAGCACAGATACGCAGTATTTT. V is TRBV5-6 and J is TRBJ2-3; D is perhaps TRBD2 (6 bases). The CDR3 is made up of 15 amino acids. Trimming cost V 10 bases and J 0 bases, with 18 bases left between them. CDR1 SGHDT and CDR2 YYEEEE come from the germline V gene.

The chain has TRBV5-4 and TRBJ1-4; D unresolved. This CDR3 is 15 amino acids long. Germline CDR1 SGHNT, CDR2 YYREEE (reference sequence). The V end lost 4 bases, the J end lost 4 bases, and 14 bases lay between the germline ends. CDR3 DNA: TGTGCCAGCAGCATCGACACTAGCCGTAATGAAAAACTGTTTTTT. It yields the protein CASSIDTSRNEKLFF.

This chain links TRBV21-1 with TRBJ1-2; the table's TRBD1 call for D was not verified on the DNA. TRBV21-1 represents a pseudogene. This CDR3 comprises 12 residues. The CDR3 coding sequence is TGTGCCAGCGGAGGACAGACCTATGGCTACACCTTC. Residues: CASGGQTYGYTF.

J is TRBJ1-5 and V is TRBV6-5; perhaps TRBD1 as D (6 bases). V was trimmed by 6 bases and J by 9 bases, leaving 15 bases between them. Germline CDR1 and CDR2: MNHEY and SVGAGI. This CDR3 is built from 13 residues. As DNA, the CDR3 is TGTGCCAGCAGACAGGGTTTGGCAGGGCCCCAGCATTTT. Amino acids: CASRQGLAGPQHF.